This T cell receptor (beta chain) was sequenced for a study of regulatory T cells in long-lasting Graves disease (dated by TCRdb to the early 2020s). Regarding the study in general: Persistent Graves' disease was defined as antithyroid drug treatment for over 5 years with persistently positive TSH receptor autoantibodies. A total of around 35 samples underwent TCR sequencing, from roughly 13 patients with persistent Graves' disease and 20 or so patients with newly diagnosed Graves' disease. In the clinical cohort, patients with persistent Graves' disease had used antithyroid drugs for an average of approximately eleven years. The study took place in China and was registered as a clinical trial. Patients with persistent Graves' disease were compared with patients with newly diagnosed Graves' disease using TCR sequencing and RNA sequencing of peripheral blood.

Via the germline V gene, CDR1 is SGHRS and CDR2 YFSETQ. The CDR3 numbers 13 residues from cysteine through phenylalanine. The retained sequence is limited to the CDR3, 39 bases, with the frame set at the first base. V was cut back by 5 bases and J by 7 bases, leaving a gap of 16 bases between them. Broader findings and caveats from the paper: Patients with persistent disease shared more public clonotypes (about 2,900) than newly diagnosed patients did (966). Sequencing and analysis were limited to the TCR beta chain. Peripheral blood alone was examined, since thyroid tissue, which constituted the primary lesion, could not be accessed. TRBV28, TRBJ1-2 and TRBJ2-5 were preferentially used in persistent disease, while TRBV20-1 and TRBJ2-1 were favored in newly diagnosed disease. Compared with newly diagnosed patients, patients with persistent Graves' disease had lower TCR Shannon entropy and fewer highly expanded clones, which suggests clonal expansion. The authors acknowledged the small sample size as a limitation that may reduce accuracy.

Libraries were constructed by multiplex PCR. TCRdb lists the instrument as Illumina HiSeq 4000. TCR beta libraries were built with iRepertoire HTBI primers and Arm-PCR amplification of CDR3 regions. PCR products were gel purified before sequencing. On the study's bioinformatics: Across samples, 60 to 80 TRBV and roughly 13 TRBJ segments were identified and used for gene usage analysis of CDR3 amino acid clonotypes. COPE and FqMerger were used to merge the filtered high-quality paired reads into contigs. Contigs were aligned with BLAST to IMGT TRBV, TRBD and TRBJ reference genes, and CDR3 was defined per IMGT. Any clonotype with a frequency above 0.1% was counted as a highly expanded clone. Shannon entropy was used to measure repertoire diversity, and the Gini coefficient was used to measure V-J evenness. A clonotype was considered public if more than one individual shared it. Using fastp trimming at Q25 and MiXCR clonotype assembly, TCRdb reanalyzed the public sequencing data and kept in-frame beta chains. Merged by CDR3 protein, the rows form single entries marked with the most common genes and DNA. It is TCRdb's table, rather than the study itself, that gives the V and J calls and clone size. Here the sample has roughly 400,000 distinct CDR3 sequences; over 20% occur a single time. Over 11% of the sample is taken by the ten largest.

The sample's time point label is to be understood as: persistent/refractory GD, antithyroid drugs over 5 years with positive TRAb. RNA was extracted from PBMCs in TRIzol for both TCR sequencing and RNA sequencing. The diagnosis of Graves' disease followed American Thyroid Association guidelines. Recruitment of patients was carried out at an endocrinology department in Xi'an, China. From each patient, about 9.7 milliliters of peripheral blood was collected into an EDTA anticoagulant tube. Ficoll Paque Plus density gradient separation was used to isolate PBMCs, and no additional T cell sorting was done. RNA quality was checked with an Agilent 2100 Bioanalyzer and agarose gel, and concentration with a NanoDrop 2000. A note on this clonotype: This receptor's antigen is unknown. One base away there is no much larger clone; base qualities are not given.

Sample: peripheral blood mononuclear cells (PBMCs), taken when the disease was refractory, from a patient treated with antithyroid drugs. The receptor was derived from a female donor with Graves disease. This receptor chain uses TRBV5-1 and TRBJ2-7; the D assignment is uncertain and may be TRBD1 or TRBD2, with 5 bases supporting each. The CDR3 protein: CASRTGRGPEQYF. The bases read TGCGCCAGCAGGACGGGACGGGGCCCGGAGCAGTACTTC.